This entry lists 22 T cell receptor beta chains sequenced from one sample in a study of blood T cells in healthy people across ages. Primers used in a second PCR of roughly 6 to 11 cycles were a sample-barcoded 5' primer and a J-beta primer mix. Via MiXCR, TCRdb re-called the 5' RACE reads, giving one row per CDR3 protein. The repertoire holds about 800,000 distinct CDR3 sequences, with more than 20% as singletons. The sample was also linked to a second study, of T cells of mothers and their children.

The sequenced sample consisted of blood. The receptor set was obtained from a boy under 18 in good health.

This clonotype turned up a few times. The rearrangement joins TRBV20-1 to TRBJ1-2; the D is unclear. V was cut by 7 bases and J by 2 bases, with 11 bases left in between. CDR1 and CDR2 (germline): DFQATT, SNEGSKA (reference sequence). CDR3 size: 12 residues. CDR3 protein: CSGGPLNYGYTF. The CDR3 region has the DNA TGCAGTGGAGGTCCCTTAAACTATGGCTACACCTTC.

The chain employs TRBV15 and TRBJ1-5; D is ambiguous. Germline CDR1 is LNHNV and CDR2 is YYDKDF (reference sequence). CDR3 length: 17 residues. Trimming shortened V by 0 bases and J by 4 bases, and 16 bases separated the two germline ends. CDR3 DNA: TGTGCCACCAGCAGAGATCGGGTACAGACCAAAAATCAGCCCCAGCATTTT. This translates into CATSRDRVQTKNQPQHF.

Many counts were recorded for this clonotype. V usage is TRBV7-2 and J usage is TRBJ2-3, with TRBD1 matching over 11 bases. The CDR3 consists of 16 residues. V gave up 5 bases and J gave up 0 bases; unmatched junction bases: 4. Germline CDR1 and CDR2: SGHTA and FQGNSA. CDR3: CASSMDRGLSTDTQYF. The CDR3, as DNA: TGTGCCAGCAGCATGGACAGGGGGCTCAGCACAGATACGCAGTATTTT.

For the CDR3, the DNA is TGTGCCACCTCCCTGGTTAACTCCTACAATGAGCAGTTCTTC. Protein product: CATSLVNSYNEQFF. The rearrangement links TRBV10-3 to TRBJ2-1, with D uncertain. Germline values: CDR1 ENHRY, CDR2 SYGVKD. The CDR3 length is 14 residues. Trimming took 10 bases from V and 0 from J, leaving 13 bases between them.

Only a few counts were recorded for this clonotype. The CDR3 is CASSYSKASGTIYSYEQYF. The CDR3 DNA reads as TGTGCCAGCAGTTACTCGAAGGCTAGCGGGACTATCTACTCCTACGAGCAGTACTTC. The rearrangement uses TRBV6-2 or TRBV6-3 and TRBJ2-7; TRBD2 matches at 9 bases. The germline V gene has CDR1 MNHEY and CDR2 SVGEGT. This CDR3 is built from 19 residues. V was clipped by 0 bases and J by 0 bases; unmatched bases: 12.

This sequence joins TRBV5-1 and TRBJ2-3; TRBD1 agrees at 8 bases. V trimming: 6 bases; J trimming: 2 bases; junction bases outside the gene matches: 8. Germline V CDR1 and CDR2: SGHRS, YFSETQ. The CDR3 contains 15 residues. In DNA, the CDR3 is TGCGCCAGCAAGCCACAGGGGGGCCTCACAGATACGCAGTATTTT. Its translation is CASKPQGGLTDTQYF.

V and J are TRBV6-6 and TRBJ1-2; a weak D match, TRBD1 (5 bases). Germline CDR1 reads MNHNY; CDR2 reads SVGAGI (reference sequence). V was pared by 6 bases and J by 7 bases, with 21 bases between. The CDR3 covers 15 residues. The CDR3 bases are TGTGCCAGCAGCGGATCCGGGACGCAGTTCGCTGGCTACACCTTC. Translation gives CASSGSGTQFAGYTF.

The chain has TRBV24-1 and TRBJ2-3; the D gene is possibly TRBD1 (5 bases). The V and J ends lost 3 bases and 10 bases respectively, with 13 bases between them. In germline, CDR1 is KGHDR, CDR2 SFDVKD. CDR3 size: 13 residues. The CDR3 coding sequence is TGTGCCACCAGTGATCCGCAGGGCGGAGCGCAGTATTTT. Translating gives CATSDPQGGAQYF.

Only a few counts were recorded for this clonotype. The rearrangement joins TRBV18 to TRBJ1-2; perhaps TRBD1 as D (6 bases). Trimming removed 3 bases from V and 1 base from J, with 15 bases in between. Germline CDR1 and CDR2: KGHSH and LQKENI. This CDR3 comprises 16 residues. CDR3 nucleotide sequence: TGTGCCAGCTCACCCGGTCCCCAGGGGATTAACTATGGCTACACCTTC. This sequence encodes CASSPGPQGINYGYTF.

The chain has TRBV3-1 and TRBJ2-1; 7 bases map to TRBD2. The germline V gene encodes CDR1 LGHDT and CDR2 YNNKEL (reference sequence). CDR3 length: 18 residues. Trimming at V came to 4 bases and at J to 0 bases, leaving 12 bases not matched to a gene. The CDR3 bases are TGTGCCAGCAGCCCCCGGGACCCGGGGGGTGGCTCCTACAATGAGCAGTTCTTC. Its protein is CASSPRDPGGGSYNEQFF.

The chain links TRBV20-1 to TRBJ1-4; possibly TRBD1 for D (6 bases). The CDR3 is 13 amino acids. Trimming shortened V by 6 bases and J by 7 bases, and 15 bases separated the two germline ends. Germline V gene lookup returns CDR1 DFQATT and CDR2 SNEGSKA (reference sequence). The chain's CDR3 is CSARTRGGEKLFF. The CDR3 coding sequence is TGCAGTGCCCGTACCAGGGGTGGTGAAAAACTGTTTTTT.

The rearrangement uses TRBV23-1 and TRBJ2-3; 9 bases fit TRBD1. TRBV23-1 has ORF status, its function being uncertain. Losses at the gene ends were 1 base for V and 3 bases for J; bases not matched to a gene: 11. The CDR3 runs to 18 residues. The CDR3 protein is CASSQWVHRDRVTDTQYF. Written as DNA, the CDR3 is TGCGCCAGCAGTCAATGGGTCCACCGGGACAGGGTTACAGATACGCAGTATTTT.

The chain links TRBV12-3 or TRBV12-4 to TRBJ2-3; no definite D call. The CDR3 is made up of 14 amino acids. Trimming cost V 4 bases and J 4 bases, with 12 bases left between them. DNA of the CDR3: TGTGCCAGCAGTTCTCTAGGGTTCGCAGATACGCAGTATTTT. This translates into CASSSLGFADTQYF.

The chain joins TRBV7-3 to TRBJ2-1, with 8 bases identical to TRBD2. The CDR3 is 15 residues long. Germline CDR1 SGHTA, CDR2 FQGTGA. V lost 2 bases and J lost 6; bases outside the gene matches: 6. The DNA for the CDR3 is TGTGCCAGCAGCTTATTCCCCGGGGGGGCCAATGAGCAGTTCTTC. Translating gives CASSLFPGGANEQFF.

This clonotype has a handful of counts. The DNA for the CDR3 is TGTGCCAGCAGCCCTAGACAGGGAGTCCACGAGCAGTACTTC. Translated, it gives CASSPRQGVHEQYF. This chain links TRBV7-6 with TRBJ2-1, with 7 bases that match TRBD1. The tail of the sequence fits TRBJ2-7 better, so the J call may be wrong. This CDR3 comprises 14 residues. Germline assignment: CDR1 SGHVS and CDR2 FNYEAQ.

V and J are TRBV12-3 or TRBV12-4 and TRBJ2-3, with 8 positions matching TRBD1. The junction had 11 bases not matched to a gene; V was cut back by 7 bases and J by 2 bases. The CDR3 consists of 16 residues. The CDR3, as DNA: TGTGCCAGCACCTCAGGGGGCGCATTATTCACAGATACGCAGTATTTT. Its protein is CASTSGGALFTDTQYF.

The genes are TRBV19 and TRBJ1-3, with D hard to call. Trimming took off 8 bases at V and 0 bases at J, with 14 bases between the two ends. The CDR3 runs to 15 residues. In germline, CDR1 is LNHDA, CDR2 SQIVND (reference sequence). CDR3 region: CASSWVQDSGNTIYF. In nucleotides, the CDR3 is TGTGCCAGTTCCTGGGTCCAAGACTCTGGAAACACCATATATTTT.

This clonotype appeared many times. Here the CDR3 DNA reads TGCGCCAGCAGCACCGGGGACACCCGCTCCTACAATGAGCAGTTCTTC. Translation: CASSTGDTRSYNEQFF. This chain joins TRBV5-1 and TRBJ2-1; D may be TRBD1 (6 bases). The CDR3 has 16 residues. V lost 4 bases to trimming and J lost 0 bases, with 14 bases between them. Germline-derived CDR1 and CDR2 are SGHRS and YFSETQ.

This clonotype appeared a few times. The chain is built from TRBV29-1 and TRBJ2-1; TRBD1 matches 8 bases. The germline V gene encodes CDR1 SQVTM and CDR2 ANQGSEA. With 0 bases clipped from V and 3 bases from J, the junction kept 4 bases outside the gene matches. The CDR3 spans 15 residues. The CDR3 reads CSVEDRDRIYNEQFF. The CDR3 DNA is TGCAGCGTTGAAGACCGGGACAGGATCTACAATGAGCAGTTCTTC.

The chain combines TRBV20-1 with TRBJ2-5; D unresolved. The CDR3 is 18 amino acids. Germline CDR1 is DFQATT and CDR2 is SNEGSKA (reference sequence). Trimming removed 4 bases at V and 1 base at J, with 25 bases between. The CDR3 nucleotides are TGCAGTGCTATTTTGGTCTTTGTCGAACGGGCCACCCAAGAGACCCAGTACTTC. It yields the protein CSAILVFVERATQETQYF.

This clonotype was seen a few times. The gene calls are TRBV10-3 and TRBJ2-4; a weak D match, TRBD2 (5 bases). The CDR3 is 15 residues long. The germline V and J ends were trimmed by 0 bases and 2 bases, with 8 bases remaining between them. Germline assignment: CDR1 ENHRY and CDR2 SYGVKD. The CDR3 DNA sequence: TGTGCCATCAGTGAGTCGGCTAGCACCAAAAACATTCAGTACTTC. Residues: CAISESASTKNIQYF.

This clonotype was picked up a small number of times. This chain connects TRBV6-5 to TRBJ2-5; D gene ambiguous. The CDR3 sequence is 13 residues long. Germline V gene data show CDR1 as MNHEY and CDR2 as SVGAGI. V dropped 5 bases and J dropped 2 bases, with 9 bases sitting between them. CDR3 sequence: CASSRTLQETQYF. DNA of the CDR3: TGTGCCAGCAGTCGTACCCTTCAAGAGACCCAGTACTTC.